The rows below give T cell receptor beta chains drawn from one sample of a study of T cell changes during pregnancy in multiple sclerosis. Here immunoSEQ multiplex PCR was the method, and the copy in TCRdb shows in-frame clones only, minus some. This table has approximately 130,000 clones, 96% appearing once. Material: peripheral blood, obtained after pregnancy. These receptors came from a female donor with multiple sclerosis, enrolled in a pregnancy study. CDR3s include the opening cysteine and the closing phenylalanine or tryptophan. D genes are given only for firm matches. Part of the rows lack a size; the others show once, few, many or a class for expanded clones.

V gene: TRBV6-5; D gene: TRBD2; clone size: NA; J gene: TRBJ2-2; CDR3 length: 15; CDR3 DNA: TGTGCCAGCAGTCGAGCGGGAGTGAGGACCGGGGAGCTGTTTTTT; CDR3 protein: CASSRAGVRTGELFF
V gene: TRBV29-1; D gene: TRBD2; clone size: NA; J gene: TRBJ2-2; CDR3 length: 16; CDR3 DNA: TGCAGCGTTGGGCGGGCTAGCGGGATGGGAACCGGGGAGCTGTTTTTT; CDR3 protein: CSVGRASGMGTGELFF
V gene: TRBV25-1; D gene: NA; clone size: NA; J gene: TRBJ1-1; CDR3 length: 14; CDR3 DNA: TGTGCCAGCGCGCTGGGGGGGTTTTCCGATGAAGCTTTCTTT; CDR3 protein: CASALGGFSDEAFF
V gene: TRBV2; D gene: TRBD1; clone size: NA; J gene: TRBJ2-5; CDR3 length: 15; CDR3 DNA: TGTGCCAGCAGTGATTCAGGGACAGGGCAAGAGACCCAGTACTTC; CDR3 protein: CASSDSGTGQETQYF
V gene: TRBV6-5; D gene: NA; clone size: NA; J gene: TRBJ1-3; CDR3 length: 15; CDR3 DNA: TGTGCCAGCAGTTACAACGGGGACTCTGGAAACACCATATATTTT; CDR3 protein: CASSYNGDSGNTIYF
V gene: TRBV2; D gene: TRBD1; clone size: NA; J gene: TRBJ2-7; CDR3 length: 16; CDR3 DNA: TGTGCCAGCGGACTCACCCGACAGGGGTGGGATTACGAGCAGTACTTC; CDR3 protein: CASGLTRQGWDYEQYF
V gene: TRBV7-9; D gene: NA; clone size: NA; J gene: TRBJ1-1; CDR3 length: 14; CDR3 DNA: TGTGCCAGCAGCTCCGGTGGGGGGATAGCTGAAGCTTTCTTT; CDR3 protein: CASSSGGGIAEAFF
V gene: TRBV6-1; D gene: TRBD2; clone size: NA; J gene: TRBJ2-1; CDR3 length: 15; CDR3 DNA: TGTGCCAGCAGTGAAGTGGCGGGAGGAGTGAATGAGCAGTTCTTC; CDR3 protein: CASSEVAGGVNEQFF
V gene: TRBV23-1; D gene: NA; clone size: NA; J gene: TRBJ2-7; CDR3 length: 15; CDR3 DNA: TGCGCCAGCAGTCAATCGCTCGCTAGCCGCTACGAGCAGTACTTC; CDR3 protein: CASSQSLASRYEQYF
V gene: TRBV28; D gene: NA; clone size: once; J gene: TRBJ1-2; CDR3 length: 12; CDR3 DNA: TGTGCCAGCAGTCCAAGGACTCGAGGCTACACCTTC; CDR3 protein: CASSPRTRGYTF
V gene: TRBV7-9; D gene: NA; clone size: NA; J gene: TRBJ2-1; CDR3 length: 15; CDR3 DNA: TGTGCCAGCAGCTTAGGCGGGGCCACCTACAATGAGCAGTTCTTC; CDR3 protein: CASSLGGATYNEQFF
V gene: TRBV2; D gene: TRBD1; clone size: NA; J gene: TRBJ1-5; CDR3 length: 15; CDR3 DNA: TGTGCCAGCAGTGGGACAGGGGCAGGCAATCAGCCCCAGCATTTT; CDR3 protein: CASSGTGAGNQPQHF
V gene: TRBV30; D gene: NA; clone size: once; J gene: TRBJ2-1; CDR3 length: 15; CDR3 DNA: TGTGCCTGGATTACGCGGGCCCCCCCCTACAATGAGCAGTTCTTC; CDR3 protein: CAWITRAPPYNEQFF
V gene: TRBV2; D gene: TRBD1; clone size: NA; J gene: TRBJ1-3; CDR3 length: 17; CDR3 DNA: TGTGCCAGCAGTCTCCGGGACAGGGACTTCTCTGGAAACACCATATATTTT; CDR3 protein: CASSLRDRDFSGNTIYF
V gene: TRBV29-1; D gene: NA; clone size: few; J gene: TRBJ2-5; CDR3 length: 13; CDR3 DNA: TGCAGCGTTGCCCCTAGCCATGGAGAGACCCAGTACTTC; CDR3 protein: CSVAPSHGETQYF
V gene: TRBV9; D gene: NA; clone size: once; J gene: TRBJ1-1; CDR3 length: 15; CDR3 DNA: TGTGCCAGCAGCGTACTGGTCAGTCCGAACACTGAAGCTTTCTTT; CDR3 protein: CASSVLVSPNTEAFF
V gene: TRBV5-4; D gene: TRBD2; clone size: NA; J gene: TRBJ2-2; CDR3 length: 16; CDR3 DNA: TGTGCCAGCAGCTTGGTTGCGGGAGGGGGCACCGGGGAGCTGTTTTTT; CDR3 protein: CASSLVAGGGTGELFF
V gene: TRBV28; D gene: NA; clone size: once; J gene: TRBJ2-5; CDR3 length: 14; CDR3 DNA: TGTGCCAGCAGTTTCCATTGGGGCCGAGAGACCCAGTACTTC; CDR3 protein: CASSFHWGRETQYF
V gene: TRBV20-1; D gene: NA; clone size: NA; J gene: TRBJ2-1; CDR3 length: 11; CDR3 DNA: TGCAGTGCTACCACTAGTTCTCTTCGGTTCTTC; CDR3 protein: CSATTSSLRFF
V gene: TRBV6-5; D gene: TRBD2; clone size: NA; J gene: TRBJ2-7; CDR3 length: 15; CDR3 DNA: TGTGCCAGCAGAGCAGGGACTAGCGGGACCTACGAGCAGTACTTC; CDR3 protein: CASRAGTSGTYEQYF
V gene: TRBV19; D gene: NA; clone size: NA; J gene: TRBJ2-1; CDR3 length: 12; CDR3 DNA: NA; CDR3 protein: CASSNWGTGTFF
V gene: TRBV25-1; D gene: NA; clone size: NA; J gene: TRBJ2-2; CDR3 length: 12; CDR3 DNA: TGTGCCAGCAGTCAGTTTACCGGGGAGCTGTTTTTT; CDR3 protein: CASSQFTGELFF
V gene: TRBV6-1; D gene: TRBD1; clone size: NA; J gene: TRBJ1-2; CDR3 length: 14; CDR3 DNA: TGTGCCAGCAGTCCACAGGGGGCGGGCTATGGCTACACCTTC; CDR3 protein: CASSPQGAGYGYTF
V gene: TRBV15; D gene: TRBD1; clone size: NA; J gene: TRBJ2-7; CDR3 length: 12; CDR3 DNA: TGTGCCACCGCAACAGGGGAGTACGAGCAGTACTTC; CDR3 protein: CATATGEYEQYF
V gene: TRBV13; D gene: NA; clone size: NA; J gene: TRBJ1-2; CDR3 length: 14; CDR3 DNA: TGTGCCAGCAGCTTAGGAGGACAGTACTATGGCTACACCTTC; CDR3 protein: CASSLGGQYYGYTF
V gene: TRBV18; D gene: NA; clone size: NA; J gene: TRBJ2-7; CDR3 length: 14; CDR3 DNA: TGTGCCAGCTCAGCCCTAGGGGCGTCCTACGAGCAGTACTTC; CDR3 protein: CASSALGASYEQYF
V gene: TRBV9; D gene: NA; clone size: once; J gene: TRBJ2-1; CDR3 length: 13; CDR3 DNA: TGTGCCAGCAGCGTCACTACACACAATGAGCAGTTCTTC; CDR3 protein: CASSVTTHNEQFF
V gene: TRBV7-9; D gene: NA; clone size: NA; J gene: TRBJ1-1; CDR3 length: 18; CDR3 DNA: TGTGCCAGCAGCTCGGGGGGACCGGTTCTCTCGTGGGGTGCAGAAGCTTTCTTT; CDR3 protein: CASSSGGPVLSWGAEAFF
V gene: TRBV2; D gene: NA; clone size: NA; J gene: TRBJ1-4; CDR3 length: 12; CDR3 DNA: TGTGCCAGCAGCTTGGCTTCAGAAAAACTGTTTTTT; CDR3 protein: CASSLASEKLFF
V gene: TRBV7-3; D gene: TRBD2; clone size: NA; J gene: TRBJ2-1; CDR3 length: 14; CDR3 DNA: TGTGCCAGCAGCTTCCTAGCGGGAGGGGATGAGCAGTTCTTC; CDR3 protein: CASSFLAGGDEQFF
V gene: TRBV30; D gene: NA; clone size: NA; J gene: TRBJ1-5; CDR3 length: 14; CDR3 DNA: TGTGCCTGGTCTACAGGGACGAATTCTCAGCCCCAGCATTTT; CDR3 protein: CAWSTGTNSQPQHF
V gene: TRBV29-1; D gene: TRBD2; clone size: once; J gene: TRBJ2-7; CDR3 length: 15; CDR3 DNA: TGCAGCGCCCAAAGGACTAGCGGGAGTTTGGAAGAGCAGTACTTC; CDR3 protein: CSAQRTSGSLEEQYF
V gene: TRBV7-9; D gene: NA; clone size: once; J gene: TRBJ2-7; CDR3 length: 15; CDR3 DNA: TGTGCCAGCAGCTCGGGCGGACAGCGGCCCTACGAGCAGTACTTC; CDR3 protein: CASSSGGQRPYEQYF
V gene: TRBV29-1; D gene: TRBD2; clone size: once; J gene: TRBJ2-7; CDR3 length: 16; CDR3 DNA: TGCAGCGTAACCTTTGGACTAGCGGGAGGGCCAGACGAGCAGTACTTC; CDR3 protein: CSVTFGLAGGPDEQYF
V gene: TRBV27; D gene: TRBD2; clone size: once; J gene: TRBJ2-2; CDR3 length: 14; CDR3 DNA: TGTGCCAGCCAGGGACTAGCCGCCACCGGGGAGCTGTTTTTT; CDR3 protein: CASQGLAATGELFF
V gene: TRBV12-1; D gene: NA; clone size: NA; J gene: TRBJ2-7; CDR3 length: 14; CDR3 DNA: TGTGCCAGCAGCCTAGGGGGACAGGACCACGAGCAGTACTTC; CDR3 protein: CASSLGGQDHEQYF
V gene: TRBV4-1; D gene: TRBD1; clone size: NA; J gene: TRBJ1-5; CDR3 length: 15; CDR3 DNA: TGCGCCAGCAGCCAAGGGGACAGGGTCGATCAGCCCCAGCATTTT; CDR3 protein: CASSQGDRVDQPQHF
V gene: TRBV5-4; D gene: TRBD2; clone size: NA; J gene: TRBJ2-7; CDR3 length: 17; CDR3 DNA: TGTGCCAGCAGCTTGGGGACTCCTAGCGGGAGCTCCTACGAGCAGTACTTC; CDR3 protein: CASSLGTPSGSSYEQYF
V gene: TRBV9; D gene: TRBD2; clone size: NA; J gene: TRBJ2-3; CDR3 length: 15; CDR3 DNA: TGTGCCAGCAACCTGGGGGGGGTTGTGGGAGATACGCAGTATTTT; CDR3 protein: CASNLGGVVGDTQYF
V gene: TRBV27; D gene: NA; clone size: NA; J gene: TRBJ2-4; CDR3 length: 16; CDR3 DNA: TGTGCCAGCAGTTTAGGAGCAGGGATAGCCAAAAACATTCAGTACTTC; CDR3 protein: CASSLGAGIAKNIQYF
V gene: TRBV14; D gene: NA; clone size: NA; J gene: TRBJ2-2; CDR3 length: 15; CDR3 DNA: TGTGCCAGCAGCCAAGAGGTCGGGACTGCCGGGGAGCTGTTTTTT; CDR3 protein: CASSQEVGTAGELFF
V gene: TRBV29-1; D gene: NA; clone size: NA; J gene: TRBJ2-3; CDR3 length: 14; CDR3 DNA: TGCAGCGTTAGTGGCAGGCTAAGCACAGATACGCAGTATTTT; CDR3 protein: CSVSGRLSTDTQYF
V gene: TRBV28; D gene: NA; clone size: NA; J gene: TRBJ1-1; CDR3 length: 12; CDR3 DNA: TGTGCCAGCAGTTCGGGGGTAATAGGCGCTTTCTTT; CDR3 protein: CASSSGVIGAFF
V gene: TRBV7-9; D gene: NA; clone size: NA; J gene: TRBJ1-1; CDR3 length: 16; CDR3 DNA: TGTGCCAGCAGCTCTAGGGGGTTGTCCGCGAACACTGAAGCTTTCTTT; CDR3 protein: CASSSRGLSANTEAFF
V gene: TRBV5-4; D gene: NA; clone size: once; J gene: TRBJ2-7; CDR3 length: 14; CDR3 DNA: TGTGCCAGCAGCCGTGGACAGTCCCACTACGAGCAGTACTTC; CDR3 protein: CASSRGQSHYEQYF
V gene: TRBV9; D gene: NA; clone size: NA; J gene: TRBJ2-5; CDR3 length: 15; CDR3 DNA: TGTGCCAGCAGCGTAGGGGCGGGCCCGACCGAGACCCAGTACTTC; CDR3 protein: CASSVGAGPTETQYF